A selection of T cell receptor beta chains follows, all from one sample in a study of CD8 T cells in Susac syndrome. One entry per CDR3 protein results from TCRdb running MiXCR on the immunoSEQ multiplex PCR reads. The table records about 150,000 distinct CDR3 sequences, around 95% of them present only once. Input material: CD4+ T cells from PBMCs. The receptors originated from a human donor with Susac syndrome. Each CDR3 is given with its conserved first and last residue. D genes are given only for firm matches. A clone size is listed for some rows: how often the clone was seen (once, few, many), or a class if it is expanded.

TRBJ1-4	.	TRBV4-1	.	TGCGCCAGCAGCCAAGATGGGGGTGGTCGCGAAAAACTGTTTTTT	CASSQDGGGREKLFF
TRBJ1-1	once	TRBV5-4	.	TGTGCCAGCAGCTTGCCGGGCACTGAAGCTTTCTTT	CASSLPGTEAFF
TRBJ1-5	.	TRBV5-1	.	TGCGCCAGCAGCCTGGCCGGGGGCGCGTATCAGCCCCAGCATTTT	CASSLAGGAYQPQHF
TRBJ1-1	.	TRBV29-1	.	TGCAGCGTTGAAGGTCCTAAGAGAGGAGCTTTCTTT	CSVEGPKRGAFF
TRBJ1-2	.	TRBV24-1	.	TGTGCCACCAGTGGGGACCGGGACTATGGCTACACCTTC	CATSGDRDYGYTF
TRBJ2-7	.	TRBV20-1	.	TGCAGTGCTAGAGCGTCACGAGACTACGAGCAGTACTTC	CSARASRDYEQYF
TRBJ1-1	.	TRBV7-9	TRBD1	TGTGCCAGCCACTCCGGGACAGGGGGCCGTGGTGAAGCTTTCTTT	CASHSGTGGRGEAFF
TRBJ2-5	.	TRBV18	.	TGTGCCAGCTCACCACCTGAGACTAGGGGGGAGACCCAGTACTTC	CASSPPETRGETQYF
TRBJ2-7	.	TRBV6-2/TRBV6-3	TRBD2	TGTGCCAGCAGCCCCGGGACTAGCGGGGGGGCCGTGAACGAGCAGTACTTC	CASSPGTSGGAVNEQYF
TRBJ2-1	.	TRBV10-3	TRBD1	TGTGCCATCAGTGTACAGGGGCTAAACACCTACAATGAGCAGTTCTTC	CAISVQGLNTYNEQFF
TRBJ2-7	.	TRBV9	.	TGTGCCAGCCCAGCAGGGTCCAACTACGAGCAGTACTTC	CASPAGSNYEQYF
TRBJ2-1	.	TRBV3-1	.	TGTGCCAGCAGCCAAGGACAGGTTGTACGCCTCTACAATGAGCAGTTCTTC	CASSQGQVVRLYNEQFF
TRBJ2-5	.	TRBV12-3/TRBV12-4	TRBD2	TGTGCCAGCGAATACCTAGCGGGTGATCGGACCCAGTACTTC	CASEYLAGDRTQYF
TRBJ2-7	.	TRBV27	.	TGTGCCAGCAGTTGGACTAGGGGGACTGGGGGGCAGTACTTC	CASSWTRGTGGQYF
TRBJ2-7	once	TRBV10-1	TRBD2	TGCGCCAGCAGTGAGTCAAGCGGGGGGAATGTTGGGGAGCAGTACTTC	CASSESSGGNVGEQYF
TRBJ2-7	once	TRBV29-1	.	TGCAGCGTTGAAGAACAGAGCTCCTACGAGCAGTACTTC	CSVEEQSSYEQYF
TRBJ2-5	once	TRBV11-1	.	TGTGCCAGCAGCCAGGGACACCAAGAGACCCAGTACTTC	CASSQGHQETQYF
TRBJ1-4	.	TRBV2	.	TGTGCCAGCAGACGACAGGAATCAACTGGAGAAAAACTGTTTTTT	CASRRQESTGEKLFF
TRBJ1-3	.	TRBV14	.	TGTGCCAGCAGCCAAGGGAACTCTGGAAACACCATATATTTT	CASSQGNSGNTIYF
TRBJ1-2	.	TRBV29-1	TRBD1	TGCAGCGCCGCCGGGACAGGGGCTAACTATGGCTACACCTTC	CSAAGTGANYGYTF
TRBJ2-5	.	TRBV20-1	.	TGCAGTCGGGTCGAGGCGGGACGGGAGACCCAGTACTTC	CSRVEAGRETQYF
TRBJ1-5	.	TRBV28	.	TGTGCCAGCAGTTTTCAGGGCGGAGGGAGCAATCAGCCCCAGCATTTT	CASSFQGGGSNQPQHF
TRBJ1-2	.	TRBV28	TRBD1	TGTGCCAGCAGTTTGGGACAGGGGAGGTTGGGCTACACCTTC	CASSLGQGRLGYTF
TRBJ2-2	.	TRBV9	TRBD1	TGTGCCAGCAGCGCGATAAGGGACAGTAAGCTGTTTTTT	CASSAIRDSKLFF
TRBJ1-6	.	TRBV7-9	TRBD1	TGTGCCAGCAGCTTGCCGCCGGACAGGGGCCATTCCCCCCTCCACTTT	CASSLPPDRGHSPLHF
TRBJ1-1	.	TRBV5-1	TRBD1	TGCGCCAGCAGCGGGGGGACAGGGGGAGACACTGAAGCTTTCTTT	CASSGGTGGDTEAFF
TRBJ2-6	.	TRBV18	.	TGTGCCAGCTCACCCGCCTCTGGGGCCAACGTCCTGACTTTC	CASSPASGANVLTF
TRBJ1-2	.	TRBV6-6	.	TGTGCCAGCAGTGAGGGGATGAAGGACACCTTC	CASSEGMKDTF
TRBJ2-7	.	TRBV4-1	TRBD2	TGCGCCAGCAGCCCCGTCGGGGAGGGGACCTACGAGCAGTACTTC	CASSPVGEGTYEQYF
TRBJ2-7	.	TRBV20-1	TRBD2	TGCAGTGCCCCCGCGGTAGCGGGCTCCTACGAGCAGTACTTC	CSAPAVAGSYEQYF
TRBJ2-7	.	TRBV12-3/TRBV12-4	TRBD2	TGTGCCAGCAGTTCCCACGTAGGACTAGCGGGGTTTGACTACGAGCAGTACTTC	CASSSHVGLAGFDYEQYF
TRBJ2-7	.	TRBV5-4	TRBD1	TGTGCCACGACACCGGGACAGGGCTACGAGCAGTACTTC	CATTPGQGYEQYF
TRBJ2-5	.	TRBV7-2	.	TGTGCCAGCAGCTCACTAGACAGACCTCAAGAGACCCAGTACTTC	CASSSLDRPQETQYF
TRBJ1-1	.	TRBV29-1	.	TGCAGCGTCCGGCAGGGTTACACTGAAGCTTTCTTT	CSVRQGYTEAFF
TRBJ2-5	.	TRBV7-2	TRBD2	TGTGCCAGCAGCGGCATGGGGGGACTAGCGGGGTATGGCGAGACCCAGTACTTC	CASSGMGGLAGYGETQYF
TRBJ2-7	.	TRBV20-1	.	TGCAGTGCCCGCCGCCTAGCAGACTACGAGCAGTACTTC	CSARRLADYEQYF
TRBJ2-7	.	TRBV28	.	TGTGCCAGCACTAACCAGGGAGTGGGATACGAGCAGTACTTC	CASTNQGVGYEQYF
TRBJ2-3	.	TRBV12-3/TRBV12-4	TRBD1	TGTGCCAGCAGTTCCCGGGACAGGGCGCACACGCAGTATTTT	CASSSRDRAHTQYF
TRBJ2-3	.	TRBV6-5	.	TGTGCCAGCAGTAGTCCGGGCCAGGGAACAGATACGCAGTATTTT	CASSSPGQGTDTQYF
TRBJ1-1	.	TRBV20-1	.	TGCAGTGCGGGGGTGGGGGCGCGGACTGAAGCTTTCTTT	CSAGVGARTEAFF
TRBJ2-1	.	TRBV20-1	.	TGCAGTGCCCCCCCGGGTTGGACTACCCCCCGCAATGAGCAGTTCTTC	CSAPPGWTTPRNEQFF
TRBJ2-2	.	TRBV5-6	.	TGTGCCAGCAGCTTGCAGGTGAACACCGGGGAGCTGTTTTTT	CASSLQVNTGELFF
TRBJ2-2	.	TRBV9	TRBD1	TGTGCCAGCAGCGTACGTCCCCCGCCTGACAGGGTAGCAGCAGACACCGGGGAGCTGTTTTTT	CASSVRPPPDRVAADTGELFF
TRBJ2-5	.	TRBV7-9	.	TGTGCCAGCAGCTTTACGTCGGGACTCCTGGGGGAGACCCAGTACTTC	CASSFTSGLLGETQYF
TRBJ2-1	.	TRBV7-2	TRBD2	TGTGCCAGCAGCTTGAGCGGGGCTAGCTCCTACAATGAGCAGTTCTTC	CASSLSGASSYNEQFF
TRBJ1-2	.	TRBV20-1	.	TGCAGTGCTAGAGATAAGGGAGACTATGGCTACACCTTC	CSARDKGDYGYTF
TRBJ2-7	.	TRBV11-1	.	TGTGCCAGCAGCCAAGACACCTCGTTCTACGAGCAGTACTTC	CASSQDTSFYEQYF
TRBJ2-7	.	TRBV12-3/TRBV12-4	TRBD2	TGTGCCACCCTGAAGAGCGGGACGTACGAGCAGTACTTC	CATLKSGTYEQYF
TRBJ2-2	.	TRBV3-1	TRBD1	TGTGCCAGCAGCCAATCAGGACAGGGAAACACCGGGGAGCTGTTTTTT	CASSQSGQGNTGELFF
TRBJ1-1	.	TRBV7-2	.	TGTGCCAGCAGCTTAGACATATCTCCAGCTTTCTTT	CASSLDISPAFF
TRBJ2-4	.	TRBV28	TRBD1	TGTGCCAGCAGTTTGGGTGGACAGGGGGCGAGAGGCATTCAGTACTTC	CASSLGGQGARGIQYF
TRBJ1-1	.	TRBV12-3/TRBV12-4	.	TGTGCCAGCAGTTTAGGCGGCCCAGCGAACACTGAAGCTTTCTTT	CASSLGGPANTEAFF
TRBJ2-5	.	TRBV2	.	TGTGCCAGCAGTGAAGGGGGATATGAGACCCAGTACTTC	CASSEGGYETQYF
TRBJ2-3	once	TRBV3-1	TRBD2	TGTGCCACCGGGACTAGCCGCACAGATACGCAGTATTTT	CATGTSRTDTQYF
TRBJ2-7	.	TRBV7-9	.	TGTGCCAGCAGCTTAGACGTAGGCGAGCAGTACTTC	CASSLDVGEQYF
TRBJ1-5	.	TRBV28	.	TGTGCCAGCAGTTTAATAGTGAGGTATAGCAATCAGCCCCAGCATTTT	CASSLIVRYSNQPQHF
TRBJ2-5	once	TRBV27	TRBD2	TGTGCCAGCAGGGCTAGCGGGGGTGAGACCCAGTACTTC	CASRASGGETQYF
TRBJ2-2	.	TRBV19	.	TGTGCCAGTAGTATCCTACAGCTGAACACCGGGGAGCTGTTTTTT	CASSILQLNTGELFF
TRBJ2-7	.	TRBV20-1	.	TGCAGTGCTAGTGGAAGGAGGGGATTAGACTACGAGCAGTACTTC	CSASGRRGLDYEQYF
TRBJ1-1	.	TRBV3-1	.	TGTGCCAGCAGTCAGAACACTGAAGCTTTCTTT	CASSQNTEAFF